The 2 T cell receptor beta chains presented below share a single source sample, sequenced in a study of shared clonotypes between healthy human individuals (dated by TCRdb to between 2020 and 2021). Libraries were constructed by the immunoSEQ multiplex PCR assay. The immuneACCESS repertoire file appears here via TCRdb, limited to in-frame rearrangements. These files lack a portion of the clones; in checked studies, under half of the deficit traces to unresolved V genes, and the cause of the others is not known. The sample table records about 1 million clones; about 75% of these occur just once. Approximately 1.3% of the sample is in the top ten clones. Sequenced input: memory CD4+ T cells sorted from blood. This sample's cell subset or site label indicates: CD45RA-negative fraction. The receptor source for this set is a man between 18 and 35 years old in good health.

The chain joins TRBV5-4 to TRBJ1-2; tentatively, D is TRBD1 (5 bases). The germline V and J ends were trimmed by 4 bases and 8 bases, with 18 bases remaining between them. The CDR3 sequence is 14 residues long. In germline, CDR1 is SGHNT, CDR2 YYREEE (reference sequence). CDR3 loop: CASSATVGVGGYTF. DNA for the CDR3: TGTGCCAGCAGCGCAACAGTGGGGGTTGGCGGCTACACCTTC. The entire variable domain, with the rest obtained from reference TRBV5-4 and TRBJ1-2, is as follows: ETGVTQSPTHLIKTRGQQVTLRCSSQSGHNTVSWYQQALGQGPQFIFQYYREEENGRGNFPPRFSGLQFPNYSSELNVNALELDDSALYLCASSATVGVGGYTFGSGTRLTVV.

About this clone: One base away lies a much larger clone, so this may be a sequencing read error. The sample has other DNA sequences that encode this CDR3 too. V gene TRBV4-3 combines with J gene TRBJ2-1, with D unresolved. The CDR3 extends over 15 amino acids. Germline CDR1 and CDR2: LGHNA and YSLEER. The V gene lost 0 bases and the J gene lost 4 bases, with 10 bases spanning the gap. CDR3 amino acids: CASSQDWAAYNEQFF. As DNA, the CDR3 is TGCGCCAGCAGCCAAGATTGGGCAGCTTACAATGAGCAGTTCTTC.